The 16 T cell receptor beta chains listed next were all sequenced from one sample in a study of control samples from healthy donors and cancer patients. Assay used: immunoSEQ multiplex PCR; TCRdb lists only in-frame clones, some missing. This sample carries about 94,000 clones, about nine tenths of them seen once, and the ten largest clones take less than 4.5%. Material: blood. Receptors originate from a woman aged 18-29 years in good health.

The chain joins TRBV6-4 to TRBJ2-2, with 8 bases aligning to TRBD2. The junction had 3 bases not matched to a gene; V was cut back by 5 bases and J by 1 base. Germline CDR1 and CDR2: MRHNA and SNTAGT. The CDR3 contains 15 residues. This chain's CDR3 is CASSRSGGNTGELFF. Written as DNA, the CDR3 is TGTGCCAGCAGTAGAAGCGGGGGGAACACCGGGGAGCTGTTTTTT.

The chain links TRBV7-9 to TRBJ2-4; perhaps TRBD2 as D (5 bases). V lost 3 bases and J 0 bases, leaving 12 bases between the germline ends. This CDR3 is built from 16 residues. Germline lookup yields CDR1 SEHNR and CDR2 FQNEAQ (reference sequence). The CDR3 reads CASSLSKDLAKNIQYF. Written as DNA, the CDR3 is TGTGCCAGCAGCTTGTCGAAGGACTTAGCCAAAAACATTCAGTACTTC.

The V gene is TRBV25-1, the J gene TRBJ2-5; D remains ambiguous. The CDR3 is made up of 10 amino acids. The germline V gene has CDR1 MGHDK and CDR2 SYGVNS. V was cut by 2 bases and J by 5 bases, with 0 bases left in between. The CDR3 sequence: CASSEETQYF. The CDR3, as DNA: TGTGCCAGCAGTGAAGAGACCCAGTACTTC.

The chain has TRBV19 and TRBJ1-5, with 8 bases lining up with TRBD1. Losses at the gene ends were 5 bases for V and 7 bases for J; bases not matched to a gene: 7. CDR3 size: 14 residues. Per the germline V gene, CDR1 is LNHDA and CDR2 is SQIVND (reference sequence). The CDR3: CASSPQGARQPQHF. The CDR3 nucleotides are TGTGCCAGTAGTCCTCAGGGGGCACGGCAGCCCCAGCATTTT.

This clone is medium-sized in the sample. The CDR3 protein is CASSPGGGSIGYTF. The CDR3 coding sequence is TGTGCCAGCAGCCCGGGAGGGGGCAGCATTGGCTACACCTTC. The rearrangement uses TRBV3-1 (or the pseudogene TRBV3-2) and TRBJ1-2; 7 nucleotides align to TRBD1. This CDR3 has 14 amino acids. V trimming: 4 bases; J trimming: 7 bases; junction bases outside the gene matches: 9. CDR1 is LGHDT, CDR2 YNNKEL, per germline (reference sequence).

The V call is TRBV5-4, the J call TRBJ2-7, with a possible D match to TRBD2 (6 bases). The CDR3 is made up of 16 amino acids. V lost 3 bases and J 1 base, leaving 17 bases between the germline ends. CDR1 and CDR2 from the germline V gene are SGHNT and YYREEE (reference sequence). This chain's CDR3 is CASSSGQVGTSYEQYF. CDR3 DNA sequence: TGTGCCAGCAGCTCGGGTCAGGTAGGGACTTCCTACGAGCAGTACTTC.

The chain has TRBV7-8 and TRBJ1-2, with a weak D call TRBD1 (5 bases). This CDR3 is 15 amino acids long. Germline V gene sequence: CDR1 SGHVS, CDR2 FQNEAQ. The V and J ends lost 5 bases and 0 bases respectively, with 13 bases between them. The CDR3 sequence: CASSPILDTNYGYTF. The CDR3 bases are TGTGCCAGCAGCCCCATACTGGACACTAACTATGGCTACACCTTC.

CDR3 loop: CSVAQVSELNTEAFF. The CDR3 DNA sequence: TGCAGCGTTGCCCAGGTGTCAGAACTGAACACTGAAGCTTTCTTT. J is TRBJ1-1 and V is TRBV29-1; D gene unclear. In germline, CDR1 is SQVTM, CDR2 ANQGSEA. The CDR3 is 15 amino acids. Trimming left V 4 bases short and J 0 bases short, with 15 bases between.

The gene calls are TRBV4-1 and TRBJ2-3; D is uncertain. Looked up from germline, CDR1 is MGHRA and CDR2 is YSYEKL. Trimming removed 0 bases at V and 7 bases at J, with 17 bases between. The CDR3 has 16 amino acids. CDR3 sequence: CASSQDQGQNFHTQYF. The CDR3 bases are TGCGCCAGCAGCCAAGATCAAGGGCAGAATTTCCATACGCAGTATTTT.

This clone was recorded once. CDR3: CASSFTSRLETQYF. DNA for the CDR3: TGTGCCAGCAGCTTCACTAGCAGATTAGAGACCCAGTACTTC. This rearrangement joins TRBV3-1 (or the pseudogene TRBV3-2) to TRBJ2-5, with a possible D match to TRBD2 (6 bases). Trimming left V 5 bases short and J 4 bases short, with 14 bases between. The length of the CDR3 is 14 residues. CDR1 and CDR2 (germline): LGHDT, YNNKEL (reference sequence).

The CDR3 nucleotides are TGTGCCAGCAGCCAGGGACAGTGGGAGACCCAGTACTTC. Protein product: CASSQGQWETQYF. V usage is TRBV5-6 and J usage is TRBJ2-5; 7 bases are shared with TRBD1. Germline V lookup: CDR1 SGHDT, CDR2 YYEEEE. The trim removed 4 bases at V and 5 bases at J, leaving 5 bases unmatched. This CDR3 contains 13 residues.

The chain combines TRBV6-2 or TRBV6-3 with TRBJ1-1; no definite D call. CDR3 length equals 12 residues. Trimming shortened V by 5 bases and J by 11 bases, and 15 bases separated the two germline ends. CDR1 and CDR2 from the germline V gene are MNHEY and SVGEGT. The CDR3 bases are TGTGCCAGCAGTACCCCTGATAGGCGGGCTTTCTTT. Amino acid sequence: CASSTPDRRAFF.

The chain is built from TRBV6-2 or TRBV6-3 and TRBJ1-5; D possibly corresponds to TRBD1 (5 bases). Trimming pared 2 bases from V and 4 bases from J, leaving 12 bases between. CDR1 MNHEY and CDR2 SVGEGT come from the germline V gene. This CDR3 has 15 residues. As DNA, the CDR3 is TGTGCCAGCAGTTACGGGACCGCGCTTAATCAGCCCCAGCATTTT. Residues: CASSYGTALNQPQHF.

This chain connects TRBV27 to TRBJ2-1, with a possible D match to TRBD2 (7 bases). V was shortened by 3 bases and J by 3 bases, with 12 bases between the two germline ends. Per the germline V gene, CDR1 is MNHEY and CDR2 is SMNVEV (reference sequence). The CDR3 length is 15 residues. The CDR3 loop is CASSFGGGGYNEQFF. The CDR3 DNA reads TGTGCCAGCAGTTTCGGCGGGGGCGGCTACAATGAGCAGTTCTTC.

The chain carries TRBV10-2 and TRBJ2-7; 8 nucleotides line up with TRBD1. The germline CDR1 and CDR2 sequences are WSHSY and SAAADI. J lost 0 bases, V lost 7 bases, and 5 bases had no gene match. The CDR3 consists of 14 residues. For the CDR3, the DNA is TGCGCCAGCATCCGGGACAGGTCCTCCTACGAGCAGTACTTC. Its translation is CASIRDRSSYEQYF.

The V call is TRBV5-1, the J call TRBJ1-6; 7 bases align to TRBD1. The germline V gene has CDR1 SGHRS and CDR2 YFSETQ. There are 19 residues in the CDR3. The trim removed 4 bases at V and 3 bases at J, leaving 16 bases unmatched. The CDR3 sequence is CASSPLGATGNNYNSPLHF. As DNA, the CDR3 is TGCGCCAGCAGCCCCCTGGGGGCGACAGGGAATAACTATAATTCACCCCTCCACTTT.